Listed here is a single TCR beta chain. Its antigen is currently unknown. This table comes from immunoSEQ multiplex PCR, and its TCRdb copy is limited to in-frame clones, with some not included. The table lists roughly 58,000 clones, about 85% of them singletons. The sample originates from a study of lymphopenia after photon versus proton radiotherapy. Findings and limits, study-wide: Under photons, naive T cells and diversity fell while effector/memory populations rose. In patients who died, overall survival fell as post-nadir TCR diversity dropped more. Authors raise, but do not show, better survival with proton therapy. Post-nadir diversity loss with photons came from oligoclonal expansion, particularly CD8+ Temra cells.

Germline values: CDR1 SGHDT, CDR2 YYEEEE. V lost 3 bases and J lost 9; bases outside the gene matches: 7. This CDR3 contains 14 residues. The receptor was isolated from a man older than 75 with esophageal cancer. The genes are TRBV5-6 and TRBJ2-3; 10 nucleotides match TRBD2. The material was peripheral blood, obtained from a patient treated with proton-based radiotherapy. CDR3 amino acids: CASSSRTSGGTQYF. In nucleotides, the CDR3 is TGTGCCAGCAGCTCCCGGACTAGCGGAGGGACGCAGTATTTT.